The T cell receptor (beta chain) described here comes from a study of control samples from healthy donors and cancer patients. J gave up 5 bases and V 3 bases, and 7 bases lay outside the gene matches. The CDR3 extends over 15 amino acids. CDR1 is SGHTA, CDR2 FQGNSA, per germline. The repertoire was sequenced with immunoSEQ multiplex PCR; TCRdb's copy has only in-frame clones and lacks some. The sample has about 170,000 clones; just over 90% are singletons. The chain carries TRBV7-2 and TRBJ1-2; 9 bases fit TRBD1. Source material: blood. The TCR originated in a woman aged 60-75 years in good health. The CDR3: CASSFPGQGIYGYTF. The CDR3 region has the DNA TGTGCCAGCAGCTTCCCGGGACAGGGAATATATGGCTACACCTTC.